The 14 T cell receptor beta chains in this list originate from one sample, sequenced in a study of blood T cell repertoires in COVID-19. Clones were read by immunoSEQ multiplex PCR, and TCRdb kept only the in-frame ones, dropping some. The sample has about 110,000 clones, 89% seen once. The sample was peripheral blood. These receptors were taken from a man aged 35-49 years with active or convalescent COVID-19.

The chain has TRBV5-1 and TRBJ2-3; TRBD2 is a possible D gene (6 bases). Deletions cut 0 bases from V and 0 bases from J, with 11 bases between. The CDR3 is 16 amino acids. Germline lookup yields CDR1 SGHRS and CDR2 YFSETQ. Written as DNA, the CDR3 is TGCGCCAGCAGCTTGGGGGCGGGAACAAGCACAGATACGCAGTATTTT. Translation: CASSLGAGTSTDTQYF.

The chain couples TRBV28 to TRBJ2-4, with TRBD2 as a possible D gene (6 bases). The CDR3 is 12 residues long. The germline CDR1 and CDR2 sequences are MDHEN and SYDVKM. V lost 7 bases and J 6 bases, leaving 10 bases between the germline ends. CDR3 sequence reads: CASTPGGNIQYF. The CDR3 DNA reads TGTGCCAGCACCCCCGGGGGAAACATTCAGTACTTC.

The CDR3: CASSRMAAQNTGELFF. CDR3 bases: TGCGCCAGCAGCCGAATGGCCGCCCAGAACACCGGGGAGCTGTTTTTT. The V and J genes are TRBV4-3 and TRBJ2-2; D is unresolved. Germline V CDR1 and CDR2: LGHNA, YSLEER. The V end lost 4 bases, the J end lost 1 base, and 13 bases lay between the germline ends. This CDR3 has 16 residues.

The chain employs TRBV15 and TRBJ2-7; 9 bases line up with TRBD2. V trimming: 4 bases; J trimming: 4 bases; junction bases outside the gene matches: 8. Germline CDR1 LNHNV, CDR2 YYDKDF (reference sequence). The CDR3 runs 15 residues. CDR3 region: CATSNGGLASYEQYF. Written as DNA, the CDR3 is TGTGCCACCAGCAATGGAGGACTAGCGAGTTACGAGCAGTACTTC.

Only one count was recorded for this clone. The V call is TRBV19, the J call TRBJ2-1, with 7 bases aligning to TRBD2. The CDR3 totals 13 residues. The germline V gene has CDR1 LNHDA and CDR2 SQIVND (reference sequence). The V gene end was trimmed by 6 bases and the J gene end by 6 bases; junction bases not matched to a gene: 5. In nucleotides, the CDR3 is TGTGCCAGTAGCCCCAGCGGGATCAATGAGCAGTTCTTC. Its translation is CASSPSGINEQFF.

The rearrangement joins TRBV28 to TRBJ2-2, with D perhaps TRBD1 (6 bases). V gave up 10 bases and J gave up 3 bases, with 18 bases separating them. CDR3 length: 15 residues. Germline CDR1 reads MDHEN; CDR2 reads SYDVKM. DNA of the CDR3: TGTGCCAACCCAGACAGGTTTGGTCACACCGGGGAGCTGTTTTTT. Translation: CANPDRFGHTGELFF.

The chain's CDR3 is CASSSAQGRAFF. In DNA, the CDR3 is TGTGCCAGCAGTTCAGCGCAGGGTAGAGCTTTCTTT. This sequence joins TRBV6-5 and TRBJ1-1, with D possibly being TRBD1 (5 bases). The V end lost 4 bases, the J end lost 10 bases, and 13 bases lay between the germline ends. The CDR3 has 12 amino acids. Germline lookup yields CDR1 MNHEY and CDR2 SVGAGI.

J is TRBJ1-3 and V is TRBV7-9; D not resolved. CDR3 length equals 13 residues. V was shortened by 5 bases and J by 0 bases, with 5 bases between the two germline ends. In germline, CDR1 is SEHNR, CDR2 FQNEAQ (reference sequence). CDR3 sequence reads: CASSVNSGNTIYF. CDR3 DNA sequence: TGTGCCAGCAGCGTAAACTCTGGAAACACCATATATTTT.

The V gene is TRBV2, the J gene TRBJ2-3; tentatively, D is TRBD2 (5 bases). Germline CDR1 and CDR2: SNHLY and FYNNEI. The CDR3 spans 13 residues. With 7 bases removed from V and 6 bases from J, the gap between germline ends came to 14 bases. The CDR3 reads CASKGTEGDTQYF. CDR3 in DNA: TGTGCCAGCAAGGGAACCGAGGGCGATACGCAGTATTTT.

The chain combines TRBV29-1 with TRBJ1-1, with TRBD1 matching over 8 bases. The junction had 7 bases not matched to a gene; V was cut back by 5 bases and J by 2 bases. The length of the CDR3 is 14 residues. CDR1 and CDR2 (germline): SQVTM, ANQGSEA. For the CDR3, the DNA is TGCAGCGTTACCCGGACAGGGATTAACACTGAAGCTTTCTTT. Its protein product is CSVTRTGINTEAFF.

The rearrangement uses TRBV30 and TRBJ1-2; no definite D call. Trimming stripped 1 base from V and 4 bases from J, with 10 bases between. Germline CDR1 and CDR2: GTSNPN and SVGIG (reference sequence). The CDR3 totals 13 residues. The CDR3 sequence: CAWSDRGIYGYTF. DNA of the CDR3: TGTGCCTGGAGTGACCGAGGCATCTATGGCTACACCTTC.

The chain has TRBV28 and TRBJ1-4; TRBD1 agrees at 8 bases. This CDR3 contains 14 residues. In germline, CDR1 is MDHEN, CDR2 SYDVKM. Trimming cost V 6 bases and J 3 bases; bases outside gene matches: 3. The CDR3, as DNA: TGTGCCAGCAGATCGGGACAGGCTAATGAAAAACTGTTTTTT. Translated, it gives CASRSGQANEKLFF.

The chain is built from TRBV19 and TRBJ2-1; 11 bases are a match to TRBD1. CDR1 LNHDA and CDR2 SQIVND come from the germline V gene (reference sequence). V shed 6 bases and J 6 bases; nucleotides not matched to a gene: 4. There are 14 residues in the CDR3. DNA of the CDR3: TGTGCCAGTAGCGGGACAGGGGGGATCAATGAGCAGTTCTTC. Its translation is CASSGTGGINEQFF.

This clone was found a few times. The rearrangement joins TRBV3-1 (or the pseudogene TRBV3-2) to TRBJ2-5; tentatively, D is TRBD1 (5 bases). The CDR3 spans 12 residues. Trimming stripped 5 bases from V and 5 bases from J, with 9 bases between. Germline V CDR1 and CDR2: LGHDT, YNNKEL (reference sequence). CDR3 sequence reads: CASSRGSETQYF. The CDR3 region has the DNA TGTGCCAGCAGCAGGGGCTCCGAGACCCAGTACTTC.